The T cell receptor beta chain under discussion was sequenced for a study of vaccination effects on CD4 cells after COVID-19. The wider study: Each participant received a vaccine that was either BNT162b2 or mRNA-1273, given as two doses. Pre-vaccine samples were drawn 16 days and one week before the first dose.

The ViraFEST assay expanded antigen-specific CD4+ T cells with viral peptide pools before sequencing. Culturing for around eleven days preceded CD4+ T cell isolation. This person's SARS-CoV-2 infection, confirmed by PCR, occurred between March and December 2020. It was with about 9.3 IU/ml IL-2 and 8 to 10 ug/ml peptides that about 2 million PBMC per well were cultured. An HIV-1 Nef peptide pool served as the negative control culture. TCRdb keeps only in-frame clones here, not all; method: immunoSEQ multiplex PCR. The sample has under 80,000 clones, more than 65% seen once; the top ten hold over 4.5%. With 0 bases removed from V and 4 bases from J, the gap between germline ends came to 12 bases. The germline V gene encodes CDR1 MNHEY and CDR2 SVGAGI. The CDR3 has 15 residues. Comments on this clone: Its antigen is as yet unknown.

V gene TRBV6-5 combines with J gene TRBJ1-1; D might be TRBD1 (6 bases). Specimen: CD4+ T cells from PBMCs cultured with HIV peptides, collected before COVID-19 vaccination. The subset was: HIV-1 Nef peptide pool negative control/reference culture. The clonotype was recovered from a human donor who had a prior SARS-CoV-2 infection. DNA of the CDR3: TGTGCCAGCAGTTACTCACCCGGGACACCCACTGAAGCTTTCTTT. Its protein product is CASSYSPGTPTEAFF.